The rows below give T cell receptor beta chains drawn from one sample of a study of blood T cell repertoires in COVID-19. Some clones are missing from TCRdb's copy, which holds only in-frame ones; the method was immunoSEQ multiplex PCR. The sample lists about 97,000 clones, about 89% occurring once. Sequenced: peripheral blood. All receptors come from a human donor in a cohort sampled during active COVID-19. CDR3s include the opening cysteine and the closing phenylalanine or tryptophan. The D gene is left open where the match is weak. A row's size may be missing; if present it is once, few, many or a size class.

v_call	clone_size	j_call	d_call	cdr3_aa	cdr3_nt
TRBV3-1/TRBV3-2	.	TRBJ2-1	TRBD1	CASSLRQGTYNEQFF	TGTGCCAGCAGCCTCCGACAGGGCACCTACAATGAGCAGTTCTTC
TRBV4-1	.	TRBJ1-5	.	CASSPQGLGNQPQHF	TGCGCCAGCAGCCCACAGGGTCTTGGCAATCAGCCCCAGCATTTT
TRBV5-1	.	TRBJ2-6	.	CASSLRRALGGANVLTF	TGCGCCAGCAGCTTGAGGAGGGCCCTCGGGGGGGCCAACGTCCTGACTTTC
TRBV2	.	TRBJ2-1	TRBD2	CASMGGSSYNEQFF	TGTGCCAGCATGGGCGGGAGCTCCTACAATGAGCAGTTCTTC
TRBV7-3	.	TRBJ2-1	TRBD2	CASSLGGRGYNEQFF	TGTGCCAGCAGCTTGGGCGGGAGGGGATACAATGAGCAGTTCTTC
TRBV7-2	.	TRBJ2-2	.	CASSTLLGTGELFF	TGTGCCAGCAGCACCCTCCTGGGGACTGGGGAGCTGTTTTTT
TRBV2	few	TRBJ2-7	TRBD2	CASLTRTSSREQYF	TGTGCCAGCCTGACCAGGACTAGCTCCCGCGAGCAGTACTTC
TRBV6-5	once	TRBJ2-7	TRBD1	CASSYSSGGYEQYF	TGTGCCAGCAGTTACTCGTCAGGGGGCTACGAGCAGTACTTC
TRBV18	.	TRBJ1-6	TRBD1	CASSPLGQLNSPLHF	TGTGCCAGCTCACCCCTGGGACAGTTAAATTCACCCCTCCACTTT
TRBV4-2	.	TRBJ2-7	TRBD2	CASSQGLAELSYEQYF	TGTGCCAGCAGCCAAGGGCTAGCGGAGTTATCCTACGAGCAGTACTTC